A selection of T cell receptor beta chains follows, all from one sample in a study of response to subunit inactivated influenza vaccine. TCRdb itself ran the RT-PCR reads through MiXCR, one entry per CDR3 protein. The profile shows more than 550,000 distinct CDR3 sequences, roughly 12% of them singletons. Specimen: PBMCs from blood, collected on the day of vaccination. These receptors all come from a man between 45 and 60 years old who received an inactivated influenza vaccine. Each CDR3 is given with its conserved first and last residue. Fields, in order: clone size, V gene, CDR3 protein. Not every row has a clone size; where given, it reads once, few, many or a size class.

clone_size: many
v_call: TRBV7-9
cdr3_aa: CASSLGQGDYEQYF

clone_size: many
v_call: TRBV29-1
cdr3_aa: CSVEQTVTDTQYF

clone_size: .
v_call: TRBV7-8
cdr3_aa: CASSSRTRLVNEQFF

clone_size: few
v_call: TRBV4-3
cdr3_aa: CASSQSGRTEAFF

clone_size: many
v_call: TRBV11-2
cdr3_aa: CASSPGPVGSIRPLHF

clone_size: .
v_call: TRBV5-1
cdr3_aa: CASSSEVNSYNEQFF

clone_size: .
v_call: TRBV10-3
cdr3_aa: CAISESRREGPDTQYF

clone_size: .
v_call: TRBV20-1
cdr3_aa: CSARDRLAGVLETQYF

clone_size: many
v_call: TRBV15
cdr3_aa: CATRRVAGVGNTQYF

clone_size: few
v_call: TRBV11-3
cdr3_aa: CASSHGTGVTEAFF

clone_size: few
v_call: TRBV18
cdr3_aa: CASSPYRQGASNTGELFF

clone_size: .
v_call: TRBV7-9
cdr3_aa: CASFGGQDISGANVLTF

clone_size: few
v_call: TRBV15
cdr3_aa: CATSWGGQPDTQYF

clone_size: few
v_call: TRBV20-1
cdr3_aa: CSAGNQPQHF

clone_size: many
v_call: TRBV29-1
cdr3_aa: CSVGGSPYNEQFF

clone_size: few
v_call: TRBV10-3
cdr3_aa: CAISERRGLAEQYF

clone_size: .
v_call: TRBV4-2
cdr3_aa: CASSQDKGLYNEQFF

clone_size: few
v_call: TRBV3-1
cdr3_aa: CASSQGTGPGTEAFF

clone_size: .
v_call: TRBV5-1
cdr3_aa: CASRPQGVSGETQYF

clone_size: .
v_call: TRBV20-1
cdr3_aa: CSARDGTQNTEAFF

clone_size: .
v_call: TRBV7-9
cdr3_aa: CASFTQGTGELFF

clone_size: .
v_call: TRBV9
cdr3_aa: CASSVGLAWTYNEQFF

clone_size: .
v_call: TRBV6-1
cdr3_aa: CASSRVASSYEQYF

clone_size: .
v_call: TRBV20-1
cdr3_aa: CSASMGNTEAFF

clone_size: few
v_call: TRBV7-2
cdr3_aa: CASSRALRYVSNQPQHF

clone_size: .
v_call: TRBV4-2
cdr3_aa: CASSQDSVKLPEQFF

clone_size: few
v_call: TRBV2
cdr3_aa: CASSQDRGGNQPQHF

clone_size: .
v_call: TRBV29-1
cdr3_aa: CSVDRWTSGRAGEQFF

clone_size: many
v_call: TRBV4-2
cdr3_aa: CASSQANYGYTF

clone_size: .
v_call: TRBV12-3/TRBV12-4
cdr3_aa: CASSLATGGSSYEQYF

clone_size: .
v_call: TRBV25-1
cdr3_aa: CASARWGQGDEKLFF

clone_size: .
v_call: TRBV12-3/TRBV12-4
cdr3_aa: CASSKFTGGTEAFF

clone_size: .
v_call: TRBV28
cdr3_aa: CASSLYRVGETQYF

clone_size: few
v_call: TRBV5-1
cdr3_aa: CASSLLTSVYQETQYF

clone_size: many
v_call: TRBV7-9
cdr3_aa: CASRNFKESGAWQQFF

clone_size: .
v_call: TRBV15
cdr3_aa: CATSRGNRGTEQFF

clone_size: .
v_call: TRBV29-1
cdr3_aa: CSVSRTDTQYF

clone_size: few
v_call: TRBV7-8
cdr3_aa: CASSLEVRGSLGNQPQHF

clone_size: few
v_call: TRBV5-1
cdr3_aa: CASSWDPSYEQYF

clone_size: many
v_call: TRBV20-1
cdr3_aa: CSARDRGQYEQYF

clone_size: .
v_call: TRBV29-1
cdr3_aa: CSVEASRFQETQYF